The next 27 T cell receptor beta chains were all read from a single sample in a study of T cell responses to AZD1222 COVID-19 vaccine. The assay was immunoSEQ multiplex PCR, and TCRdb's table has in-frame clones only and misses some. The top ten hold 3.3% of the sample, which has 99,000 or so clones, 86% seen once. The sample in question was peripheral blood, obtained 28 days after the second dose of the MenACWY control vaccine. The receptors shown here come from an adult who received the MenACWY meningococcal vaccine as a control.

J is TRBJ1-4 and V is TRBV5-5; D is undetermined. CDR1 is SGHKS, CDR2 YYEKEE, per germline (reference sequence). The CDR3 is 13 amino acids. The V and J ends lost 0 bases and 8 bases respectively, with 8 bases between them. The CDR3 DNA is TGTGCCAGCAGCTTGGCCCCGGACGAAAAACTGTTTTTT. It specifies CASSLAPDEKLFF.

There are a few counts of this clone. The V and J genes are TRBV7-8 and TRBJ2-3; 8 bases fit TRBD1. The CDR3 spans 18 residues. J lost 2 bases, V lost 7 bases, and 17 bases had no gene match. In germline, CDR1 is SGHVS, CDR2 FQNEAQ. In DNA form, the CDR3 reads TGTGCCAGCAACTCCTTCTATCCAGGACAGGGAGTCACAGATACGCAGTATTTT. Its translation is CASNSFYPGQGVTDTQYF.

The rearrangement links TRBV11-2 to TRBJ2-7; 7 bases map to TRBD2. Germline assignment: CDR1 SGHAT and CDR2 FQNNGV. The CDR3 extends over 12 amino acids. V gave up 5 bases and J gave up 5 bases; unmatched junction bases: 3. CDR3 in amino acids: CASSREANEQYF. The CDR3 DNA reads as TGTGCCAGCAGCCGGGAGGCCAACGAGCAGTACTTC.

J is TRBJ1-2 and V is TRBV28; D gene ambiguous. V was clipped by 10 bases and J by 6 bases, with 27 bases between them. This CDR3 is built from 16 residues. Germline loops: CDR1 MDHEN, CDR2 SYDVKM. The chain's CDR3 is CAISSLGPFQRDGYTF. CDR3 sequence (DNA): TGTGCCATCTCCTCCTTAGGTCCCTTTCAGAGGGATGGCTACACCTTC.

The rearrangement joins TRBV30 to TRBJ2-7; D is ambiguous. CDR1 and CDR2 from the germline V gene are GTSNPN and SVGIG (reference sequence). V was clipped by 3 bases and J by 2 bases, with 11 bases between them. The CDR3 totals 13 residues. CDR3 bases: TGTGCCTGGAGCGCTGGGTCTACCTACGAGCAGTACTTC. This gives the protein CAWSAGSTYEQYF. Complete variable domain (other parts from reference TRBV30 and TRBJ2-7): SQTIHQWPATLVQPVGSPLSLECTVEGTSNPNLYWYRQAAGRGLQLLFYSVGIGQISSEVPQNLSASRPQDRQFILSSKKLLLSDSGFYLCAWSAGSTYEQYFGPGTRLTVT.

The rearrangement joins TRBV6-5 to TRBJ2-7, with TRBD1 matching over 7 bases. The V gene's germline CDR1 is MNHEY and CDR2 SVGAGI. This CDR3 region has 12 residues. The junction had 3 bases not matched to a gene; V was cut back by 7 bases and J by 3 bases. The CDR3: CASTDRNYEQYF. The CDR3 nucleotides read TGTGCCAGCACGGACAGGAACTACGAGCAGTACTTC.

This clone was seen just once. The rearrangement uses TRBV28 and TRBJ2-7, with D tentatively TRBD2 (5 bases). Germline lookup yields CDR1 MDHEN and CDR2 SYDVKM. The CDR3 is 15 amino acids. Between the trimmed V and J ends, which lost 4 bases and 7 bases, there was a span of 20 bases. CDR3 protein: CASSSPGPRSGEQYF. Written as DNA, the CDR3 is TGTGCCAGCAGTTCCCCCGGGCCCAGATCGGGGGAGCAGTACTTC.

The rearrangement uses TRBV29-1 and TRBJ1-2; D remains ambiguous. Trimming shortened V by 1 base and J by 5 bases, and 17 bases separated the two germline ends. The V gene's germline CDR1 is SQVTM and CDR2 ANQGSEA. There are 15 residues in the CDR3. Here the CDR3 reads CSVEALGQREYGYTF. The DNA of the CDR3 is TGCAGCGTTGAAGCCCTAGGGCAGAGAGAGTATGGCTACACCTTC.

The CDR3 coding sequence is TGTGCCAGCAGCTCCCAACAGGGTCTAGGGGAGCTGTTTTTT. It translates to CASSSQQGLGELFF. The rearrangement joins TRBV7-2 to TRBJ2-2, with D possibly matching TRBD1 (6 bases). Trimming took 4 bases from V and 8 from J, leaving 14 bases between them. The length of the CDR3 is 14 residues. Germline V gene data show CDR1 as SGHTA and CDR2 as FQGNSA.

The chain has TRBV4-2 and TRBJ2-3; 9 bases match TRBD2. This CDR3 contains 14 residues. Trimming removed 3 bases from V and 4 bases from J; junction bases left unmatched: 2. The germline gives CDR1 LGHNA, CDR2 YNFKEQ. The CDR3 spells CASSQASGADTQYF. The CDR3 DNA reads as TGTGCCAGCAGCCAGGCTAGCGGGGCAGATACGCAGTATTTT.

The chain couples TRBV14 to TRBJ1-5, with a weak D call TRBD1 (5 bases). There are 13 residues in the CDR3. Germline assignment: CDR1 SGHDN and CDR2 FVKESK. V was pared by 1 base and J by 9 bases, with 10 bases between. CDR3 sequence (DNA): TGTGCCAGCAGCCAAGTCCCTGGGGGGCCCCAGCATTTT. Encoded protein: CASSQVPGGPQHF.

V gene TRBV7-3 combines with J gene TRBJ1-2; D unresolved. V lost 8 bases and J lost 1, with 11 bases in between. CDR1 is SGHTA, CDR2 FQGTGA, per germline. The CDR3 is 13 residues long. The CDR3 DNA sequence: TGTGCCAGCGGATCAGACATTAACTATGGCTACACCTTC. As protein: CASGSDINYGYTF.

The chain is built from TRBV6-2 or TRBV6-3 and TRBJ2-3; no reliable D call. The CDR3 is 13 residues long. Germline assignment: CDR1 MNHEY and CDR2 SVGEGT. Trimming pared 5 bases from V and 4 bases from J, leaving 10 bases between. The CDR3 bases are TGTGCCAGCAGTCCCGGTATTCCAGATACGCAGTATTTT. Translating it yields CASSPGIPDTQYF.

This rearrangement joins TRBV5-6 to TRBJ1-2; 7 nucleotides align to TRBD1. Germline V gene lookup returns CDR1 SGHDT and CDR2 YYEEEE. Trimming removed 1 base from V and 5 bases from J; junction bases left unmatched: 5. This CDR3 is built from 14 residues. The CDR3, as DNA: TGTGCCAGCAGCTTGTCGGGACAGCGATATGGCTACACCTTC. Protein sequence: CASSLSGQRYGYTF.

The chain employs TRBV3-1 (or the pseudogene TRBV3-2) and TRBJ1-1, with 9 bases identical to TRBD1. The germline gives CDR1 LGHDT, CDR2 YNNKEL (reference sequence). The CDR3 is made up of 15 amino acids. J was trimmed by 2 bases and V by 4 bases; bases with no gene match: 5. DNA for the CDR3: TGTGCCAGCAGCCCCCGACAGGGGGGTAACACTGAAGCTTTCTTT. As protein: CASSPRQGGNTEAFF.

This rearrangement joins TRBV2 to TRBJ2-1, with D perhaps matching TRBD2 (6 bases). CDR1 is SNHLY and CDR2 is FYNNEI in the germline V gene. This CDR3 comprises 16 residues. Trimming shortened V by 3 bases and J by 7 bases, and 19 bases separated the two germline ends. The CDR3 sequence: CASSESLAPMGNEQFF. The CDR3 DNA reads TGTGCCAGCAGTGAGTCCCTAGCGCCAATGGGGAATGAGCAGTTCTTC.

This rearrangement joins TRBV7-3 to TRBJ2-3, with TRBD1 identical over 7 bases. The CDR3 loop spans 15 amino acids. The V and J ends lost 5 bases and 5 bases, in that order; junction bases with no gene match: 10. CDR1 is SGHTA, CDR2 FQGTGA, per germline. The CDR3 loop is CASSARGRGLDTQYF. The CDR3 nucleotides are TGTGCCAGCAGCGCCAGGGGCAGGGGGTTAGATACGCAGTATTTT.

The gene calls are TRBV2 and TRBJ1-5; D not resolved. CDR3 size: 13 residues. Germline assignment: CDR1 SNHLY and CDR2 FYNNEI. Trimming cost V 7 bases and J 3 bases, with 10 bases left between them. Here the CDR3 reads CASTVGPNQPQHF. The CDR3 DNA follows: TGTGCCAGCACCGTCGGCCCCAATCAGCCCCAGCATTTT.

The chain employs TRBV7-8 and TRBJ1-2, with TRBD1 matching over 8 bases. Germline CDR1 is SGHVS and CDR2 is FQNEAQ. The CDR3 totals 15 residues. Losses at the gene ends were 5 bases for V and 4 bases for J; bases not matched to a gene: 9. The CDR3 region is CASSPGTGWVYGYTF. The DNA for the CDR3 is TGTGCCAGCAGCCCAGGGACAGGATGGGTCTATGGCTACACCTTC.

The chain recombines TRBV6-1 with TRBJ2-5, with TRBD2 identical over 8 bases. J gave up 4 bases and V 2 bases, and 15 bases lay outside the gene matches. The length of the CDR3 is 18 residues. Germline loops: CDR1 MNHNS, CDR2 SASEGT. CDR3 sequence reads: CASSETSPRKRGTETQYF. CDR3 DNA sequence: TGTGCCAGCAGTGAAACGTCCCCCCGGAAGCGGGGGACAGAGACCCAGTACTTC.

The sample holds one count of this clone. The CDR3 DNA is TGTGCCAGTAGCCGACAGGGTTACGGGGAGCTGTTTTTT. This encodes CASSRQGYGELFF. This chain links TRBV19 with TRBJ2-2, with 7 bases fitting TRBD1. The CDR3 contains 13 residues. With V trimmed by 6 bases and J by 7 bases, 5 bases remained unmatched. CDR1 is LNHDA and CDR2 is SQIVND in the germline V gene (reference sequence).

The sample holds one count of this clone. J is TRBJ2-3 and V is TRBV7-9; D remains ambiguous. The CDR3 has 15 residues. Trimming took off 5 bases at V and 6 bases at J, with 18 bases between the two ends. Looked up from germline, CDR1 is SEHNR and CDR2 is FQNEAQ (reference sequence). The CDR3 DNA is TGTGCCAGCAGCACCCGTCGGCCACCGGTGGATACGCAGTATTTT. The encoded protein is CASSTRRPPVDTQYF.

The CDR3 region has the DNA TGTGCCAGTAGTAAGGACACCTACGAGCAGTACTTC. Translation gives CASSKDTYEQYF. V is TRBV19 and J is TRBJ2-7; TRBD1 might be the D (5 bases). There are 12 residues in the CDR3. The V gene lost 4 bases and the J gene lost 2 bases, with 6 bases spanning the gap. The germline CDR1 and CDR2 sequences are LNHDA and SQIVND (reference sequence).

V gene TRBV7-2 combines with J gene TRBJ2-5; D unclear. The V gene's germline CDR1 is SGHTA and CDR2 FQGNSA. The CDR3 is 13 amino acids. Trimming cost V 7 bases and J 4 bases, with 13 bases left between them. DNA of the CDR3: TGTGCCAGCACCCCTGGGGTCCGAGAGACCCAGTACTTC. Translation gives CASTPGVRETQYF.

The chain employs TRBV9 and TRBJ2-2, with D maybe TRBD1 (5 bases). V lost 0 bases, J lost 7 bases, and 10 bases lay in between. This CDR3 has 14 residues. The V gene's germline CDR1 is SGDLS and CDR2 YYNGEE. The CDR3 spells CASSVGRGGGELFF. The CDR3 DNA follows: TGTGCCAGCAGCGTAGGAAGGGGTGGCGGGGAGCTGTTTTTT.

This chain links TRBV6-2 or TRBV6-3 with TRBJ2-7, with 7 positions matching TRBD2. This CDR3 region has 15 residues. The ends lost 6 bases at V and 1 base at J; junction bases unmatched: 9. The germline V gene has CDR1 MNHEY and CDR2 SVGEGT. The CDR3 DNA follows: TGTGCCAGCAGACCTAGACTAGCCGGATCCTACGAGCAGTACTTC. Translation gives CASRPRLAGSYEQYF.

This chain links TRBV3-1 (or the pseudogene TRBV3-2) with TRBJ2-3; D gene uncertain. The germline gives CDR1 LGHDT, CDR2 YNNKEL (reference sequence). This CDR3 has 14 amino acids. V was trimmed by 3 bases and J by 7 bases, leaving 14 bases between them. DNA for the CDR3: TGTGCCAGCAGCCATCCCTCGGTGGGGAATACGCAGTATTTT. This gives the protein CASSHPSVGNTQYF.